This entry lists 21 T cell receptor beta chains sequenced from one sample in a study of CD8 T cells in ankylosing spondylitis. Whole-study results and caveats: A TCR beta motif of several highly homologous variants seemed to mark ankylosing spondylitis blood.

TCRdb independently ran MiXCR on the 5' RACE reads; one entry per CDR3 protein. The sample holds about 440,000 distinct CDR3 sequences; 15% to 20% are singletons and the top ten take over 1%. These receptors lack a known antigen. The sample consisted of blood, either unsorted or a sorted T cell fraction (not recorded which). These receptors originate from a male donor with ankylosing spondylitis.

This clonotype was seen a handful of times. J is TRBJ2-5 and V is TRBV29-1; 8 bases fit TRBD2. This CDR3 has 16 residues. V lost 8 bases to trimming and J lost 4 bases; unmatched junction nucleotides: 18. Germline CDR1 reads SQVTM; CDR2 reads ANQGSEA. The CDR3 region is CSIDDGGGNTRETQYF. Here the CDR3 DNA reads TGCAGCATAGACGATGGCGGGGGGAACACTAGAGAGACCCAGTACTTC.

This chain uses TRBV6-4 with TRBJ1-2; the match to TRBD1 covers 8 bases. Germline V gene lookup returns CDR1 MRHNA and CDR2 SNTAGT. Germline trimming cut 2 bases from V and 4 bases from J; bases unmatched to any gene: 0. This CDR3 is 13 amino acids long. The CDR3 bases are TGTGCCAGCAGTGACGACAGGGGCTATGGCTACACCTTC. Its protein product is CASSDDRGYGYTF.

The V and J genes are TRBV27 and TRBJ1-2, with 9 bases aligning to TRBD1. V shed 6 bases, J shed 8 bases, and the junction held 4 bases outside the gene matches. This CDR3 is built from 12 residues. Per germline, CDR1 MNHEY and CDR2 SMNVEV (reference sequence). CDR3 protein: CASSGTGWGYTF. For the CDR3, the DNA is TGTGCCAGCAGCGGGACAGGGTGGGGCTACACCTTC.

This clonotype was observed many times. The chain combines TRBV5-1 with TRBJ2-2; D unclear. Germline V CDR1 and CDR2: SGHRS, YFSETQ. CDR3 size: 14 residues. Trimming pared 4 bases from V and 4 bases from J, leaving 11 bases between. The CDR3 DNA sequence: TGCGCCAGCAGCCCTGGGGTGGCCACCGGGGAGCTGTTTTTT. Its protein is CASSPGVATGELFF.

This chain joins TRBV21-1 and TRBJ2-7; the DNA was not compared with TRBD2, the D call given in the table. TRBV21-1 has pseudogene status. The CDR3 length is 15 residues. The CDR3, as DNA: TGTGCCAGCAGCAAATCGTGTATCTGGAGGGACGAGCAGTACTTC. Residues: CASSKSCIWRDEQYF.

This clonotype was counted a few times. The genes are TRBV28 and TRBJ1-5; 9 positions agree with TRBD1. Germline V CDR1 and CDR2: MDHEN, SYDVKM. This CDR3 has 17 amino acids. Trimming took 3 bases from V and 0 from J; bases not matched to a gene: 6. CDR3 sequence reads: CASSFVGTGYSNQPQHF. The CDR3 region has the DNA TGTGCCAGCAGTTTCGTTGGGACAGGGTATAGCAATCAGCCCCAGCATTTT.

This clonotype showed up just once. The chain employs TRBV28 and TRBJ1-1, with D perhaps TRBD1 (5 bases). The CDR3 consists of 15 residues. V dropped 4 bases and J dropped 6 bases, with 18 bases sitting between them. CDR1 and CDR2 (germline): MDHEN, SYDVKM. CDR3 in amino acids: CASSSLRGGAAEAFF. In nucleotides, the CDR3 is TGTGCCAGCAGTTCCCTTCGGGGTGGGGCCGCTGAAGCTTTCTTT.

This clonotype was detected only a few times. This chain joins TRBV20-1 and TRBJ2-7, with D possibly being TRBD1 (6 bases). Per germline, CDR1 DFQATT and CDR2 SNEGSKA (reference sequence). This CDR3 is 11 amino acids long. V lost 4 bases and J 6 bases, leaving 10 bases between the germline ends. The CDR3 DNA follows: TGCAGTGCTACCAGGGGTTTCGAGCAGTACTTC. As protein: CSATRGFEQYF.

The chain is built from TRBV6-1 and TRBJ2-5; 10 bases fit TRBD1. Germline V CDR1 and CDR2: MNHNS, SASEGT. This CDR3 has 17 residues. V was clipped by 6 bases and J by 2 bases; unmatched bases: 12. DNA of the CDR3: TGTGCCAGCAGGAGCACACCGGGACAGGGGACTCAAGAGACCCAGTACTTC. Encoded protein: CASRSTPGQGTQETQYF.

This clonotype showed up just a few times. CDR3 sequence: CASSWGDRVDNEQFF. CDR3 DNA sequence: TGCGCCAGCAGCTGGGGGGACAGGGTAGACAATGAGCAGTTCTTC. The chain carries TRBV5-1 and TRBJ2-1, with 9 nucleotides matching TRBD1. V was clipped by 3 bases and J by 5 bases; unmatched bases: 6. The CDR3 covers 15 residues. Germline-derived CDR1 and CDR2 are SGHRS and YFSETQ.

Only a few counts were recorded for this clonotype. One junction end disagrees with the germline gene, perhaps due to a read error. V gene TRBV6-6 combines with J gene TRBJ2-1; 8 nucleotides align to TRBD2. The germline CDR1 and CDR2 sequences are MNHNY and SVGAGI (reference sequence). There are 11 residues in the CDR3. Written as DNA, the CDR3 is TGTGCCAGCAGTCCTACTAGCGGTTTGCTCTTC. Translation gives CASSPTSGLLF.

The CDR3 reads CASRVTTTGGYTF. CDR3 coding DNA: TGTGCCAGTAGGGTGACCACGACTGGGGGCTACACCTTC. This chain links TRBV19 with TRBJ1-2; D is unclear. This CDR3 spans 13 amino acids. Trimming shortened V by 6 bases and J by 8 bases, and 16 bases separated the two germline ends. Per germline, CDR1 LNHDA and CDR2 SQIVND (reference sequence).

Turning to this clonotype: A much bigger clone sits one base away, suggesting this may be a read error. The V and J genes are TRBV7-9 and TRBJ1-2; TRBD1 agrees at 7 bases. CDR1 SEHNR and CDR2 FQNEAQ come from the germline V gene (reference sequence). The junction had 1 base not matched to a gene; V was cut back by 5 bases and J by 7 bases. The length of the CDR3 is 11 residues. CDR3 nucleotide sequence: TGTGCCAGCAGCACAGGGGTTGGCTACACCTTC. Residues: CASSTGVGYTF. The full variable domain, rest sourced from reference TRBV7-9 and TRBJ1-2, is DTGVSQNPRHKITKRGQNVTFRCDPISEHNRLYWYRQTLGQGPEFLTYFQNEAQLEKSRLLSDRFSAERPKGSFSTLEIQRTEQGDSAMYLCASSTGVGYTFGSGTRLTVV.

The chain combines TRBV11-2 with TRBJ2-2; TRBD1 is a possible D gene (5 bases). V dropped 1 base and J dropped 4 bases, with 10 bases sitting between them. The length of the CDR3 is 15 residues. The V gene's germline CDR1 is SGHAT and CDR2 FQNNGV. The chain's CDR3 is CASSLVRGGTGELFF. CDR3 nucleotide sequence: TGTGCCAGCAGCTTAGTAAGGGGTGGCACCGGGGAGCTGTTTTTT.

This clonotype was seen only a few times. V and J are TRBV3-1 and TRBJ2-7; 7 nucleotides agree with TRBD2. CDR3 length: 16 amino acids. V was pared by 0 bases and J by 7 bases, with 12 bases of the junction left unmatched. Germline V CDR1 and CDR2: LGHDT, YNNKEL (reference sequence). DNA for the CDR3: TGTGCCAGCAGCCAAGATTGGGCGGGGGTTCTAGAAGAGCAGTACTTC. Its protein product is CASSQDWAGVLEEQYF.

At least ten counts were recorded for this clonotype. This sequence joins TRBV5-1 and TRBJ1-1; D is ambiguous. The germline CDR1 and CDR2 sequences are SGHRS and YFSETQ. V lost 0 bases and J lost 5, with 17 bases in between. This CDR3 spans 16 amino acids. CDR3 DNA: TGCGCCAGCAGCTTGGGGACGCCGTTTTCGGATACTGAAGCTTTCTTT. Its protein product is CASSLGTPFSDTEAFF.

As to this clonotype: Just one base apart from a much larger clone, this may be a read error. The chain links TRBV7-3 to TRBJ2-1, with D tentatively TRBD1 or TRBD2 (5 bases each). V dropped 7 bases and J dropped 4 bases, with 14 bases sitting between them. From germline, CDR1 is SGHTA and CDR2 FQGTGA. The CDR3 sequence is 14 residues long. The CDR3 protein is CASTLDGAYNEQFF. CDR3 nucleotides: TGTGCCAGCACCTTGGACGGGGCTTACAATGAGCAGTTCTTC. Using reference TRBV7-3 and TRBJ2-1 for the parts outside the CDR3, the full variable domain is GAGVSQTPSNKVTEKGKYVELRCDPISGHTALYWYRQSLGQGPEFLIYFQGTGAADDSGLPNDRFFAVRPEGSVSTLKIQRTERGDSAVYLCASTLDGAYNEQFFGPGTRLTVL.

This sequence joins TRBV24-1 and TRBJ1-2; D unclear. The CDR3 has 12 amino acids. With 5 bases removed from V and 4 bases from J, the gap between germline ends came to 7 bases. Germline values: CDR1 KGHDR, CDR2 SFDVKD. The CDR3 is CATSVGSYGYTF. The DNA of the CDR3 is TGTGCCACCAGTGTGGGTAGCTATGGCTACACCTTC.

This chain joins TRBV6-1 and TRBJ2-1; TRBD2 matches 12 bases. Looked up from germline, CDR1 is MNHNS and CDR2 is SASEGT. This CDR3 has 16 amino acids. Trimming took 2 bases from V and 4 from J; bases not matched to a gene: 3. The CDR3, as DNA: TGTGCCAGCAGTGAAACTACTAGCGGGGGGTACAATGAGCAGTTCTTC. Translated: CASSETTSGGYNEQFF.

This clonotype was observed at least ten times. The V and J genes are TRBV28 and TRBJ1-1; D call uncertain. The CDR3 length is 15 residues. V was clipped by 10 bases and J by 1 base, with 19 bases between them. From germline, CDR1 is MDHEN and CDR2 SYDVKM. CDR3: CATTPEGRKNTEAFF. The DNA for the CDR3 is TGTGCCACCACGCCCGAGGGCAGGAAGAACACTGAAGCTTTCTTT.

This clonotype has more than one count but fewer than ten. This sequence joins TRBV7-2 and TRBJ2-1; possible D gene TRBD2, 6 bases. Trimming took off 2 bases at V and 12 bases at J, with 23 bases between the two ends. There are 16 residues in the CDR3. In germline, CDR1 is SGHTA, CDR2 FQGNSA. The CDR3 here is CASSLYGTETSFGQFF. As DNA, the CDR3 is TGTGCCAGCAGCTTATATGGGACGGAAACTAGCTTCGGGCAGTTCTTC.